The subject of this entry is one TCR beta chain. Its specificity is not known. The data are from a study of OX40 agonist ivuxolimab in advanced cancers. Study-level findings and limits: Expanded clones were, on average, more numerous in CD8+ T cells than in CD4+.

Sequencing used immunoSEQ multiplex PCR; TCRdb keeps in-frame clones, though not all of them. The sample lists tens of thousands of clones, about 89% seen once, with about 14% in the top ten. Trimming removed 0 bases from V and 0 bases from J, with 10 bases in between. The CDR3 spans 16 residues. CDR1 and CDR2 (germline): SGDLS, YYNGEE. The source of this sequence is an adult with an advanced solid tumor such as melanoma, head and neck, liver or kidney cancer. V usage is TRBV9 and J usage is TRBJ1-3; weak D call: TRBD1 (5 bases). The sample consisted of CD4+ or CD8+ T cells sorted from blood, taken in a trial of the OX40 agonist ivuxolimab. In DNA, the CDR3 is TGTGCCAGCAGCGTAGAGGGACTGTTCTCTGGAAACACCATATATTTT. It yields the protein CASSVEGLFSGNTIYF.